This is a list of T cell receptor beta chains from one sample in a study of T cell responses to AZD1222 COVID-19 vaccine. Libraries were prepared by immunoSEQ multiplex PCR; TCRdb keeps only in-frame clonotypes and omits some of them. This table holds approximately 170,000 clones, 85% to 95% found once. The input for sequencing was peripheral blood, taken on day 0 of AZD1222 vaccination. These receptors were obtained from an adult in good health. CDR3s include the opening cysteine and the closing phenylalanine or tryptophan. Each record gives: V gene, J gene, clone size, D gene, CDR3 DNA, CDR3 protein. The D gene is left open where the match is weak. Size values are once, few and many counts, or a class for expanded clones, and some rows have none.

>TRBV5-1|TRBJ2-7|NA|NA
TGCGCCAGCACCCTACCCCTAAAACTCTACGAGCAGTACTTC
CASTLPLKLYEQYF
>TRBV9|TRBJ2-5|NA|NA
TGTGCCAGCAGCGAGCAAGGGGGCCAAGAGACCCAGTACTTC
CASSEQGGQETQYF
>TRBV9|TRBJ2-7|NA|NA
TGTGCCAGCAGCGTAGCCCCTCACGGGCCGTACGAGCAGTACTTC
CASSVAPHGPYEQYF
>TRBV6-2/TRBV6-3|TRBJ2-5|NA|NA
TGTGCCAGCAGTTACCTAGGGGGGAAGGAGACCCAGTACTTC
CASSYLGGKETQYF
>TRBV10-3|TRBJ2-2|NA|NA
TGTGCCATCCTTCGAAGCACCGGGGAGCTGTTTTTT
CAILRSTGELFF
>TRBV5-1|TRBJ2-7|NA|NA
TGCGCCAGCAGCTTGGGTGCGGGCTCCGAGCAGTACTTC
CASSLGAGSEQYF
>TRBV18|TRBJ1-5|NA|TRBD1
TGTGCCAGCTCACTTGACAGGGGCTTTAGGGTTCCCCAGCATTTT
CASSLDRGFRVPQHF
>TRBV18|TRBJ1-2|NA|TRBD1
TGTGCCAGCTCGTCATCCGGGACAGGGGTTGGCTACACCTTC
CASSSSGTGVGYTF
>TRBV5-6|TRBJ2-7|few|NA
TGTGCCAGCAGCTCCCTCGGAGGGGGCGACTACGAGCAGTACTTC
CASSSLGGGDYEQYF
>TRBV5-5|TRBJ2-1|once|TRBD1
TGTGCCAGCAGCCTCGGACAGGGGGCCTACAATGAGCAGTTCTTC
CASSLGQGAYNEQFF
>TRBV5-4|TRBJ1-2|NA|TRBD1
TGTGCCAGCAGACCGTCGACAGGGTTTAACTATGGCTACACCTTC
CASRPSTGFNYGYTF
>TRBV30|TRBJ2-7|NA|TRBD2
TGTGCCTGGAGTACGGGACTAGGGTACGAGCAGTACTTC
CAWSTGLGYEQYF
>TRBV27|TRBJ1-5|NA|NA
TGTGCCAGCAGGCCGGACCCCGGGCAGCCCCAGCATTTT
CASRPDPGQPQHF
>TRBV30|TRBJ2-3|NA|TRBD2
TGTGCCTGGAAACCATCGGGAGGTACGCAGTATTTT
CAWKPSGGTQYF
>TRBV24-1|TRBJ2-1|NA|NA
TGTGCCACCAGTGACCCTACTCGAGGAGAGCAGTTCTTC
CATSDPTRGEQFF
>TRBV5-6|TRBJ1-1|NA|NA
TGTGCCAGCAGCTTGGGACTGGCACTCACTGAAGCTTTCTTT
CASSLGLALTEAFF
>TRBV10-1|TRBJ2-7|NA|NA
TGCGCCAGCAGTGAGTCCGGACTAACCTCCTACGAGCAGTACTTC
CASSESGLTSYEQYF
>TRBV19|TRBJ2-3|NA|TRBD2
TGTGCCAGTAGTCTGACTAGCGGGAGTGGGGATACGCAGTATTTT
CASSLTSGSGDTQYF
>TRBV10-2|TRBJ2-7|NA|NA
TGCGCCAGCAGCGAACGTAGCTCCTACGAGCAGTACTTC
CASSERSSYEQYF
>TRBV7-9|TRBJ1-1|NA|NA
TGTGCCAGCAGCCAAACGGGGGGGGAAGCTTTCTTT
CASSQTGGEAFF
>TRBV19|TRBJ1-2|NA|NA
TGTGCCAGTAGCCATTTCAGGACCGACTTCAACTATGGCTACACCTTC
CASSHFRTDFNYGYTF
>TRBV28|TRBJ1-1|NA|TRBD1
TGTGCCAGCAGTACAGGGGAGGAGAGCACTGAAGCTTTCTTT
CASSTGEESTEAFF
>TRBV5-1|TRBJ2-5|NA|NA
TGCGCCAGCAGCACCATTCCAGGGAAGGAGACCCAGTACTTC
CASSTIPGKETQYF
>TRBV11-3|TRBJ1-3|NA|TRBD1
TGTGCCAGCAGCCCTGGCGGGGACAGGGGATCCTCCATATATTTT
CASSPGGDRGSSIYF
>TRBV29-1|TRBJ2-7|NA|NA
TGCAGCGTTGAAGATGGATCCTACGAGCAGTACTTC
CSVEDGSYEQYF
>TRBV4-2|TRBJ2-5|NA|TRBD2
TGTGCCAGCAGCCAAGAGTTAACTAGCGGGAGGGGGACCCAGTACTTC
CASSQELTSGRGTQYF
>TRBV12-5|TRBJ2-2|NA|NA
TGTGCTAGTGCCAATTCCGGGGAGCTGTTTTTT
CASANSGELFF
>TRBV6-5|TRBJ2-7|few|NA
TGTGCCAGCAGTCTCCCCGGGACTTACGAGCAGTACTTC
CASSLPGTYEQYF
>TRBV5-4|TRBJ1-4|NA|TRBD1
TGTGCCAGCAGCCTAGGACAGGGGACTAATGAAAAACTGTTTTTT
CASSLGQGTNEKLFF
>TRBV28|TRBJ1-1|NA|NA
TGTGCCAGCAGGATGAACACTGAAGCTTTCTTT
CASRMNTEAFF
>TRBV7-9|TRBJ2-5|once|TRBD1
TGTGCCAGCAGCGTACCCCCCCTTGGACAGGGCGGTCAGACCCAGTACTTC
CASSVPPLGQGGQTQYF
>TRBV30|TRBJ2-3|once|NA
TGTGCCTGGAGTGATGGCACAGATACGCAGTATTTT
CAWSDGTDTQYF
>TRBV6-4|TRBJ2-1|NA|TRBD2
TGTGCCAGCAGTGCAGCTCCCTCGGGACTAGCGGGAGATGAGCAGTTCTTC
CASSAAPSGLAGDEQFF
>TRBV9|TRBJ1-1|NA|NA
TGTGCCAGCAGCCCCCCAGGAAGGGAGGGCACTGAAGCTTTCTTT
CASSPPGREGTEAFF
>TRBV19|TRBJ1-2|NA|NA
TGTGCCAGTAGTATCGGACACGCTAGCTATGGCTACACCTTC
CASSIGHASYGYTF
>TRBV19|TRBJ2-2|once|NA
TGTGCCAGTAGTATCGCCGGGGAGCTGTTTTTT
CASSIAGELFF
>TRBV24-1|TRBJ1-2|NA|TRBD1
TGTGCCACCGGACAGGGCTATGGCTACACCTTC
CATGQGYGYTF
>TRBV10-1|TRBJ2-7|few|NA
TGCGCCCCCCCTGGGGGGCTACTAGCGTATGGGGGCCTCGGCTCCTACGAGCAGTACTTC
CAPPGGLLAYGGLGSYEQYF
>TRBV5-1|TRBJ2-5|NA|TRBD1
TGCGCCAGCACGGGGACAGGGGTTGTGGAGACCCAGTACTTC
CASTGTGVVETQYF
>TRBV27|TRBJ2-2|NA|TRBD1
TGTGCCAGCAGTTTCGGGACAGGGGGAACCGGGGAGCTGTTTTTT
CASSFGTGGTGELFF
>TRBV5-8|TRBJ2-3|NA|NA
TGTGCCAGCAGCTTGAGGGGGGCGGGAGATACGCAGTATTTT
CASSLRGAGDTQYF
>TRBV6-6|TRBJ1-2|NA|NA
TGTGCCAGCGGGGGAGGCTATGGCTACACCTTC
CASGGGYGYTF
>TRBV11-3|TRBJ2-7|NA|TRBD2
TGTGCCAGCAGCCCGGGGACTAGCGGGACGAACGAGCAGTACTTC
CASSPGTSGTNEQYF
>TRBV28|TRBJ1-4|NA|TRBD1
TGTGCCAGCAGATCCGACAGGGGTAATGAAAAACTGTTTTTT
CASRSDRGNEKLFF
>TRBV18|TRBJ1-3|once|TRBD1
TGTGCCAGCTCGCCGACAGGGAAGAGTGGAGGTGGAGGAAACACCATATATTTT
CASSPTGKSGGGGNTIYF
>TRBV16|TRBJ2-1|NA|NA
TGTGCCAGCAGCCAATCCTCGGGGGCCCCGTACAATGAGCAGTTCTTC
CASSQSSGAPYNEQFF
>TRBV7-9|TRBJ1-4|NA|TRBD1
TGTGCCAGCAGCTTAGAACAGGGGGCTCATGAAAAACTGTTTTTT
CASSLEQGAHEKLFF
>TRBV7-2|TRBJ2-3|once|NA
TGTGCCAGCAGCTCCACCCACTTTCCCCGGAGTTGGGCGGACACGCAGTATTTT
CASSSTHFPRSWADTQYF
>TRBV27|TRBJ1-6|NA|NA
TGTGCCAGCAGTTTACGCGGGGGCTCCTATAATTCACCCCTCCACTTT
CASSLRGGSYNSPLHF
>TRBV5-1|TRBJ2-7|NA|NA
TGCGCCAGCAGCTTAACAGGAGGCCAAGGCTACGAGCAGTACTTC
CASSLTGGQGYEQYF
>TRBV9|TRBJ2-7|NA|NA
TGTGCCAGCAGCGACCACATGTCTGGTCTAGGGCAGTACTTC
CASSDHMSGLGQYF
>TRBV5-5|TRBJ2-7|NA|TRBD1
TGTGCCAGCAGCTTGGGTCCCGGGACAGCGACCTACGAGCAGTACTTC
CASSLGPGTATYEQYF
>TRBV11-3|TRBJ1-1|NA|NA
TGTGCCAGCAGCTTAGGCCGACGGGTGAGGGCCACTGAAGCTTTCTTT
CASSLGRRVRATEAFF